This record covers a single T cell receptor (beta chain). The antigen remains undetermined. Looked up from germline, CDR1 is SGHRS and CDR2 is YFSETQ. This CDR3 is built from 16 residues. The ends lost 4 bases at V and 1 base at J; junction bases unmatched: 8. 60 Vbeta and 13 Jbeta primers were used in PCR. Assay: immunoSEQ multiplex PCR; the TCRdb copy retains only in-frame clones and omits some. Found here are 150,000 to 200,000 clones; the top ten clones hold 0.7% to 1%. The sample comes from a study of cytomegalovirus exposure and HLA in healthy donors. Study-wide points: Overall, some 160 TCR beta chains were annotated as cytomegalovirus-associated.

This TCR derives from a woman under 30 in good health and CMV-seropositive. The rearrangement uses TRBV5-1 and TRBJ1-1; 9 bases match TRBD1. The sample taken for sequencing was PBMCs. CDR3 protein: CASSPRSGQGNTEAFF. CDR3 DNA: TGCGCCAGCAGCCCACGCTCGGGACAGGGGAACACTGAAGCTTTCTTT. Variable domain in full (rest from reference TRBV5-1 and TRBJ1-1): KAGVTQTPRYLIKTRGQQVTLSCSPISGHRSVSWYQQTPGQGLQFLFEYFSETQRNKGNFPGRFSGRQFSNSRSEMNVSTLELGDSALYLCASSPRSGQGNTEAFFGQGTRLTVV.